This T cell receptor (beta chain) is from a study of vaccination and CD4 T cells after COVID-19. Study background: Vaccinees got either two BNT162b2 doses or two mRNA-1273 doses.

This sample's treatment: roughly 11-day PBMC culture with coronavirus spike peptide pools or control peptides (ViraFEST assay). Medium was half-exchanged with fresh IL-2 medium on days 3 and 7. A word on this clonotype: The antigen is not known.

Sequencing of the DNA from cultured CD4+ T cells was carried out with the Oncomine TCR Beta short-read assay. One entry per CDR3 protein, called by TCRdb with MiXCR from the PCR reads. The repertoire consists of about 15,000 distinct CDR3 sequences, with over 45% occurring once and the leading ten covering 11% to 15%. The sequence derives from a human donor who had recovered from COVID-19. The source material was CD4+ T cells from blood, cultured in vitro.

For the CDR3, the DNA is TGTGCCAGCAGTTACTCGACAGGGAAAGAGACCCAGTACTTC. This encodes CASSYSTGKETQYF. This chain connects TRBV6-5 to TRBJ2-5; 7 bases are shared with TRBD1. This CDR3 has 14 amino acids. V lost 0 bases and J lost 3; bases outside the gene matches: 1. Germline CDR1 MNHEY, CDR2 SVGAGI.